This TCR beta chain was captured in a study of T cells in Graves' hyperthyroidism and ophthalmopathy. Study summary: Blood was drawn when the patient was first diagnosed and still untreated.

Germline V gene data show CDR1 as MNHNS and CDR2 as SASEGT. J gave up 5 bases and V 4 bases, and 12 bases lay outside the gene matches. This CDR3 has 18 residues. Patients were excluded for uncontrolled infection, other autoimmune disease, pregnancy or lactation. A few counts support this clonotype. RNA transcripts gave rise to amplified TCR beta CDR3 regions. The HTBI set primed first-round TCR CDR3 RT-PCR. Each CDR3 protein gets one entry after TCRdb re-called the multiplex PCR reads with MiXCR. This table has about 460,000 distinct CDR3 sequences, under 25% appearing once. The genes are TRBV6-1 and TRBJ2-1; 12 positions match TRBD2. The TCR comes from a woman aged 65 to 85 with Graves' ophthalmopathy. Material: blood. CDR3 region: CASSVRGKTSGGHNEQFF. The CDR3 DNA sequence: TGTGCCAGCAGTGTAAGGGGCAAGACTAGCGGGGGACACAATGAGCAGTTCTTC.